This entry concerns a single TCR beta chain. Its antigen is still unknown. This record comes from a study of Graves' ophthalmopathy and Graves' hyperthyroidism. The sequenced template was RNA, covering the TCR beta CDR3 region. First-round RT-PCR used HTBI primers; second-round multiplex PCR followed. TCRdb used MiXCR to reprocess the multiplex PCR reads, holding one entry per CDR3 protein. The data contain 40,000 to 50,000 distinct CDR3 sequences, over 45% of them singletons. Clinical symptoms, serum thyroxine, TRAb, thyroid ultrasound and orbital computed tomography formed the basis of diagnosis. Findings of the study overall: Sensitivity of 85% to 90% and specificity of about 84% were achieved when a 13-signature model separated ophthalmopathy from stable hyperthyroidism. Most thyroid clonotypes expanded beyond 0.001 frequency were also found in blood.

V was clipped by 6 bases and J by 8 bases, with 19 bases between them. CDR3 length equals 13 residues. The germline V gene has CDR1 DFQATT and CDR2 SNEGSKA (reference sequence). Sequenced material: peripheral blood. The source of this sequence is an adult man with Graves' ophthalmopathy. This chain links TRBV20-1 with TRBJ1-2, with D perhaps matching TRBD1 (6 bases). CDR3 sequence: CSAPSWGAGGYTF. The DNA of the CDR3 is TGCAGTGCCCCTTCCTGGGGGGCAGGGGGCTACACCTTC.